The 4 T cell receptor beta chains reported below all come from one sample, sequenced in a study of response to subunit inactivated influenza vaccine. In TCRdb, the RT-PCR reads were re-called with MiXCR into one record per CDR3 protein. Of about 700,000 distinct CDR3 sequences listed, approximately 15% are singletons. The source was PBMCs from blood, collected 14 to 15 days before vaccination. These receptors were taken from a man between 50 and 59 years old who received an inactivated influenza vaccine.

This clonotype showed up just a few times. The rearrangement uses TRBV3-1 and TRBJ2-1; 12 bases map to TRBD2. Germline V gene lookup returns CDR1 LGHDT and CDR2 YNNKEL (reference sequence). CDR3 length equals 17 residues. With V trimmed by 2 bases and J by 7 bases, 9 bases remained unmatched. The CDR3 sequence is CASSQRVLAGGLNEQFF. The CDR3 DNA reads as TGTGCCAGCAGCCAACGGGTACTAGCGGGGGGTCTTAATGAGCAGTTCTTC.

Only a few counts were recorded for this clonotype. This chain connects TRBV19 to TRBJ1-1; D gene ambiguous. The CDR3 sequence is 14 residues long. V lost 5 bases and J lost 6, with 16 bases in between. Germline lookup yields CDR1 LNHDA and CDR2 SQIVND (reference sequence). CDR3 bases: TGTGCCAGTAGTGCCTTCCCGGGAAGGCCTGAAGCTTTCTTT. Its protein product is CASSAFPGRPEAFF.

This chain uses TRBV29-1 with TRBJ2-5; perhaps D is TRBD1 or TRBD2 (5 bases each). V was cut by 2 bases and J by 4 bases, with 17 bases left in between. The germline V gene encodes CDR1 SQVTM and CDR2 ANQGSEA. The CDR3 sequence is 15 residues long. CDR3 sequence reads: CSVERRDLIVETQYF. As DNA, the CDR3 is TGCAGCGTTGAACGCCGGGACCTGATTGTAGAGACCCAGTACTTC.

The CDR3 DNA is TGTGCCAGCAAAGCGGGGGCCCCCTACAATGAGCAGTTCTTC. This encodes CASKAGAPYNEQFF. The chain employs TRBV13 and TRBJ2-1, with 8 positions matching TRBD2. CDR3 size: 14 residues. Per germline, CDR1 PRHDT and CDR2 FYEKMQ (reference sequence). V lost 7 bases, J lost 2 bases, and 4 bases stayed unmatched.